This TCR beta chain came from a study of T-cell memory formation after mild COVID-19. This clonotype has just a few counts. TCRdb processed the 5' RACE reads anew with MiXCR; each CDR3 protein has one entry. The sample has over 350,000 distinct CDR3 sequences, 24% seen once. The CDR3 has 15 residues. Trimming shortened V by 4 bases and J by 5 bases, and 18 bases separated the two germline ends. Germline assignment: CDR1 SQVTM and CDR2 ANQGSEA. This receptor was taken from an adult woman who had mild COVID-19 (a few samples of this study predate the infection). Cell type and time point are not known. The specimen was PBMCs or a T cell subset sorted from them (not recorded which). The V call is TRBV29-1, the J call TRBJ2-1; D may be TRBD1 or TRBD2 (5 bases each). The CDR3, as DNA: TGCAGCGTTGGGGGACCGGGTAGGGCTAACAATGAGCAGTTCTTC. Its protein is CSVGGPGRANNEQFF.